A selection of T cell receptor beta chains follows, all from one sample in a study of blood T cell repertoires in COVID-19. TCRdb's copy holds only in-frame clones and misses some; the assay was immunoSEQ multiplex PCR. The data show under 250,000 clones, with roughly 85% seen just once and about 2.4% held by the top ten. The source material was peripheral blood. These TCRs come from a woman aged 70 to 79 with COVID-19, enrolled during active disease. Each CDR3 is given with its conserved first and last residue. D genes are given only for firm matches. A row's size may be missing; if present it is once, few, many or a size class.

cdr3_length d_call j_call clone_size v_call cdr3_aa cdr3_nt
14 TRBD1 TRBJ1-4 - TRBV6-5 CASRQDRENEKLFF TGTGCCAGCAGGCAGGACAGGGAAAATGAAAAACTGTTTTTT
16 TRBD2 TRBJ2-5 - TRBV9 CASSVGIRTGGETQYF TGTGCCAGCAGCGTCGGAATTAGGACGGGAGGAGAGACCCAGTACTTC
14 TRBD1 TRBJ2-2 - TRBV27 CASTPNRGAGELFF TGTGCCAGCACCCCAAACAGGGGAGCCGGGGAGCTGTTTTTT
14 TRBD1 TRBJ1-2 - TRBV3-1/TRBV3-2 CASSETDRAYGYTF TGTGCCAGCAGCGAAACGGACAGGGCTTATGGCTACACCTTC
15 - TRBJ2-1 - TRBV5-1 CASAGEPGTYNEQFF TGCGCCAGTGCAGGGGAACCCGGCACCTACAATGAGCAGTTCTTC
17 - TRBJ1-6 - TRBV14 CASSPGDWYRPPGPLHF TGTGCCAGCAGCCCCGGGGATTGGTACCGCCCTCCGGGACCCCTCCACTTT
14 TRBD1 TRBJ1-2 - TRBV27 CASSFLDRGYGYTF TGTGCCAGCAGTTTCCTGGACAGGGGATATGGCTACACCTTC
15 TRBD2 TRBJ2-5 - TRBV5-4 CASREGLAGTETQYF TGTGCCAGCAGGGAGGGACTAGCGGGGACGGAGACCCAGTACTTC
14 - TRBJ1-1 - TRBV15 CATSRDVQVTEAFF TGTGCCACCAGCAGAGATGTACAGGTCACTGAAGCTTTCTTT
13 - TRBJ1-1 once TRBV7-9 CASSLVGQTEAFF TGTGCCAGCAGCTTAGTTGGACAGACTGAAGCTTTCTTT
15 TRBD2 TRBJ2-3 - TRBV6-5 CASQIGAGGPDTQYF TGTGCCAGCCAAATAGGGGCGGGGGGGCCAGATACGCAGTATTTT
13 - TRBJ1-1 - TRBV29-1 CSTSLGRNTEAFF TGCAGCACCAGTCTGGGGAGGAACACTGAAGCTTTCTTT
15 TRBD1 TRBJ1-1 - TRBV5-1 CASSLMEGANTEAFF TGCGCCAGCAGCTTGATGGAGGGGGCGAACACTGAAGCTTTCTTT
16 - TRBJ1-5 - TRBV7-9 CASSLAGQESNQPQHF TGTGCCAGCAGCTTAGCGGGTCAGGAAAGCAATCAGCCCCAGCATTTT
14 - TRBJ2-5 - TRBV11-2 CASSSWLTGETQYF TGTGCCAGCAGCTCTTGGCTCACAGGGGAGACCCAGTACTTC
15 - TRBJ1-2 - TRBV9 CASSVNREYLGGYTF TGTGCCAGCAGCGTAAACAGGGAATATCTGGGAGGCTACACCTTC
14 - TRBJ1-2 - TRBV19 CASSIQGMGYGYTF TGTGCCAGTAGTATTCAGGGGATGGGCTATGGCTACACCTTC
12 - TRBJ1-3 - TRBV30 CAWRFAGNTIYF TGTGCCTGGAGATTCGCTGGAAACACCATATATTTT
16 - TRBJ1-1 - TRBV6-2/TRBV6-3 CASSPLGWAGPTEAFF TGTGCCAGCAGTCCCCTTGGATGGGCAGGGCCCACTGAAGCTTTCTTT
13 - TRBJ1-1 - TRBV11-3 CASSLDPGQRAFF TGTGCCAGCAGCTTAGATCCGGGACAACGCGCTTTCTTT
17 - TRBJ2-4 - TRBV9 CASSPLWRSVAKNIQYF TGTGCCAGCAGCCCGCTCTGGCGTAGCGTGGCCAAAAACATTCAGTACTTC
18 TRBD1 TRBJ1-6 - TRBV27 CASSSLTGGSSYNSPLHF TGTGCCAGCAGTTCCTTGACAGGGGGAAGCTCCTATAATTCACCCCTCCACTTT
14 - TRBJ2-7 once TRBV18 CASSRERQFYEQYF TGTGCCAGCTCAAGAGAGAGACAGTTCTACGAGCAGTACTTC
18 TRBD1 TRBJ2-6 - TRBV16 CASSLRTGGLSGANVLTF TGTGCCAGCAGCCTACGGACAGGGGGACTCTCTGGGGCCAACGTCCTGACTTTC
17 TRBD1 TRBJ1-2 - TRBV6-1 CASSDPSQQGNYYGYTF TGTGCCAGCAGTGACCCCAGTCAACAGGGGAATTACTATGGCTACACCTTC
15 TRBD1 TRBJ2-1 - TRBV24-1 CATSDGSTGDNEQFF TGTGCCACCAGTGATGGATCGACAGGGGACAATGAGCAGTTCTTC
14 - TRBJ2-4 once TRBV6-2/TRBV6-3 CASSYETGGDIQYF TGTGCCAGCAGTTACGAAACTGGCGGGGACATTCAGTACTTC
12 TRBD2 TRBJ2-7 - TRBV27 CASRREGPEQYF TGTGCCAGCAGACGGGAGGGCCCCGAGCAGTACTTC
14 - TRBJ1-4 few TRBV6-5 CASSVPGASGKLFF TGTGCCAGCAGCGTACCAGGGGCTTCGGGAAAACTGTTTTTT
15 - TRBJ2-2 - TRBV7-9 CASSNRVSEVGELFF TGTGCCAGCAGCAACAGGGTCAGTGAGGTCGGGGAGCTGTTTTTT
17 TRBD2 TRBJ2-3 once TRBV5-6 CASSSMGWRGGTDTQYF TGTGCCAGCAGCTCCATGGGGTGGAGGGGAGGGACAGATACGCAGTATTTT
12 - TRBJ1-6 - TRBV6-5 CASSRGESPLHF TGTGCCAGCAGTCGGGGTGAATCACCCCTCCACTTT
16 TRBD1 TRBJ2-3 - TRBV5-1 CASRPRTGGLTDTQYF TGCGCCAGCAGACCTAGGACAGGGGGCCTAACAGATACGCAGTATTTT
14 - TRBJ1-3 - TRBV9 CASSESASGNTIYF TGTGCCAGCAGCGAAAGTGCGTCTGGAAACACCATATATTTT
19 - TRBJ1-5 - TRBV4-1 CASSQDRPNFLYSNQPQHF TGCGCCAGCAGCCAGGACAGACCAAACTTTCTATATAGCAATCAGCCCCAGCATTTT
16 TRBD1 TRBJ1-6 - TRBV6-1 CASSVRDRSYNSPLHF TGTGCCAGCAGTGTCCGGGACAGATCCTATAATTCACCCCTCCACTTT
14 - TRBJ1-2 - TRBV7-2 CASSLTGEGYGYTF TGTGCCAGCAGCTTGACGGGAGAAGGCTATGGCTACACCTTC
14 TRBD1 TRBJ1-3 - TRBV19 CASSTDRGGNTIYF TGTGCCAGTAGTACTGACAGGGGTGGAAACACCATATATTTT
14 TRBD1 TRBJ1-4 - TRBV7-9 CASSQGQAIEKLFF TGTGCCAGCAGCCAAGGACAGGCGATTGAAAAACTGTTTTTT
15 TRBD1 TRBJ1-1 - TRBV9 CASSEKGQVTPEAFF TGTGCCAGCAGCGAGAAGGGACAGGTGACTCCTGAAGCTTTCTTT
14 TRBD1 TRBJ1-5 - TRBV19 CASSTGGDNQPQHF TGTGCCAGTAGTACAGGGGGTGACAATCAGCCCCAGCATTTT
13 TRBD1 TRBJ1-2 once TRBV27 CASSRQGAGGYTF TGTGCCAGCAGTCGACAGGGGGCAGGGGGCTACACCTTC
14 - TRBJ2-5 - TRBV18 CASSPSGVGETQYF TGTGCCAGCTCACCGTCGGGGGTCGGAGAGACCCAGTACTTC
16 - TRBJ2-2 - TRBV19 CASSLGVQGPSGELFF TGTGCCAGTAGCCTCGGCGTACAGGGCCCATCCGGGGAGCTGTTTTTT
12 - TRBJ1-1 once TRBV5-8 CASRTLGTEAFF TGTGCCAGCCGCACTCTTGGCACTGAAGCTTTCTTT
17 TRBD2 TRBJ2-2 once TRBV25-1 CASSETRTSGRAGELFF TGTGCCAGCAGTGAAACTAGGACTAGCGGGAGGGCCGGGGAGCTGTTTTTT
13 - TRBJ2-1 - TRBV7-3 CASSLVIENEQFF TGTGCCAGCAGCTTGGTAATAGAGAATGAGCAGTTCTTC
15 TRBD1 TRBJ2-5 - TRBV5-1 CASSLGQGNQETQYF TGCGCCAGCAGCTTAGGACAGGGGAACCAAGAGACCCAGTACTTC
15 - TRBJ2-6 - TRBV15 CATSPGASGANVLTF TGTGCCACCAGCCCAGGGGCCTCTGGGGCCAACGTCCTGACTTTC
16 - TRBJ2-1 - TRBV7-9 CASSLLAPVLGNEQFF TGTGCCAGCAGCTTATTAGCGCCCGTCTTAGGTAATGAGCAGTTCTTC
15 TRBD1 TRBJ1-2 few TRBV3-1/TRBV3-2 CASSPWGQETFGYTF TGTGCCAGCAGCCCTTGGGGACAGGAAACTTTTGGCTACACCTTC
14 TRBD1 TRBJ1-1 - TRBV6-2/TRBV6-3 CASRYQGAGTEAFF TGTGCCAGCAGGTACCAGGGGGCGGGCACTGAAGCTTTCTTT
17 - TRBJ1-3 - TRBV6-1 CASSAEGRRFNGNTIYF TGTGCCAGCAGTGCTGAGGGTAGGAGATTTAATGGAAACACCATATATTTT
14 - TRBJ1-5 - TRBV4-2 CASSQGDEDQPQHF TGTGCCAGCAGCCAAGGAGATGAGGATCAGCCCCAGCATTTT